The present T cell receptor beta chain was sequenced within a study of identical twins. This clonotype was seen a few times. Germline V lookup: CDR1 MNHEY, CDR2 SVGEGT. The CDR3 sequence is 17 residues long. After removal of 2 bases from V and 5 bases from J, the junction contained 12 bases not matched to a gene. Each CDR3 protein is one row after TCRdb ran MiXCR on the 5' RACE reads. Of 200,000 to 250,000 distinct CDR3 sequences listed, approximately 8.3% are singletons. These data were also reused for a study on yellow fever vaccine responses in identical twins.

V gene TRBV6-2 or TRBV6-3 combines with J gene TRBJ2-7; 10 bases map to TRBD2. The source of this sequence is a young woman in good health. Sequencing was carried out using memory (CD45RO+) T cells sorted from blood. DNA for the CDR3: TGTGCCAGCAGTTACGGGCCGGGACTAGCGCCCTTAAACGAGCAGTACTTC. Its translation: CASSYGPGLAPLNEQYF.